A single T cell receptor beta chain is shown here with its context. Its antigen is as yet unknown. The data derive from a study of a mutant IDH1 vaccine in newly diagnosed glioma. About the study: Patients previously underwent radiotherapy, temozolomide, or both, and most underwent both. Overall study findings and caveats: Pseudoprogression looked unconnected to shifts in top peripheral T cell clonotypes.

Germline CDR1 SGHRS, CDR2 YFSETQ. The V and J ends lost 4 bases and 4 bases respectively, with 11 bases between them. The CDR3 has 14 residues. Profiled with immunoSEQ multiplex PCR; TCRdb holds only in-frame clones, not every one. The data contain approximately 36,000 clones, roughly 80% of them singletons. Time point indicated: baseline, week 1 (first vaccination visit). Treatment reported: pre-vaccination baseline after standard-of-care therapy. Every donor had a new WHO grade 3 or 4 astrocytoma that was IDH1-mutant, with loss of nuclear ATRX. This chain connects TRBV5-1 to TRBJ1-4, with no clear D. This clonotype was obtained from a man in his forties or fifties with glioma. Some clones in this sample may be carry-over from other donors' samples. The material sequenced was PBMCs, taken from a glioma patient treated with radiotherapy, temozolomide or both. CDR3 in amino acids: CASSPDNINEKLFF. The CDR3 DNA follows: TGCGCCAGCAGCCCCGACAACATTAATGAAAAACTGTTTTTT.